This T cell receptor beta chain was recorded in a study of shared clonotypes between healthy human individuals. CD45RO-negative cells were positively selected for CCR7, leaving out terminally differentiated effector memory CD45RA+ cells. Study-level results: Among donors, clonotype sharing was expected to be affected by sequencing depth.

Trimming stripped 4 bases from V and 6 bases from J, with 20 bases between. This CDR3 is 15 amino acids long. Germline CDR1 is SGDLS and CDR2 is YYNGEE. Remarks on this clone: Its antigen is not identified.

Each subset's genomic DNA was shared equally among a number of immunoSEQ plates. For sorted subsets, 150 to 200 ng DNA per replicate equaled about 30,000 T cell genomes. The table came from immunoSEQ multiplex PCR; TCRdb's copy has only in-frame clones and leaves some out. The table has some 2,100,000 clones, roughly 91% seen once. This chain links TRBV9 with TRBJ2-7; possibly TRBD1 for D (6 bases). The sequenced sample was naive CD8+ T cells from PBMCs. This receptor was taken from a man younger than 30 in good health. Some clones in this sample may be carry-over from other donors' samples. In DNA, the CDR3 is TGTGCCAGCAGCTCCCGACAGGCCCTCCCGAGCGAGCAGTACTTC. Translation: CASSSRQALPSEQYF.